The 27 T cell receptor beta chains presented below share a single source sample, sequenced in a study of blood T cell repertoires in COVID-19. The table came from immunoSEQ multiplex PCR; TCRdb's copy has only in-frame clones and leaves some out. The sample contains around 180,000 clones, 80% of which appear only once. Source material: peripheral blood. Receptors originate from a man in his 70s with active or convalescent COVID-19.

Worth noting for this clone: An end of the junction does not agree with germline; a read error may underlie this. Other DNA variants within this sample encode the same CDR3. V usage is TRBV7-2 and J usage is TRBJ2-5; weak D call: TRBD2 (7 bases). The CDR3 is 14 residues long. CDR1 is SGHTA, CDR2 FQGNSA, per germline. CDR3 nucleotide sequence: TGTGCTAGCAGCGAAGGGGGGGGGATGGAGACCCAGTACTTC. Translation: CASSEGGGMETQYF.

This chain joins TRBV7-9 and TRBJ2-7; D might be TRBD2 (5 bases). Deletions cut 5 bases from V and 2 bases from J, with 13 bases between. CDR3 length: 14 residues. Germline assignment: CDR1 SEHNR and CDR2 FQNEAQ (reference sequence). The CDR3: CASSNIDGTYEQYF. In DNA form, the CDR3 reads TGTGCCAGCAGCAATATCGACGGGACCTACGAGCAGTACTTC.

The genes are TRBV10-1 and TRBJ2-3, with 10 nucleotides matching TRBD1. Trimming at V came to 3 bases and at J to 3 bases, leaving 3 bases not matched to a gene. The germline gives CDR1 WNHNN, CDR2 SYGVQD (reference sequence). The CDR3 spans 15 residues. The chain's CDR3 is CASSEGQGDTDTQYF. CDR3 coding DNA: TGCGCCAGCAGTGAAGGACAGGGGGATACAGATACGCAGTATTTT.

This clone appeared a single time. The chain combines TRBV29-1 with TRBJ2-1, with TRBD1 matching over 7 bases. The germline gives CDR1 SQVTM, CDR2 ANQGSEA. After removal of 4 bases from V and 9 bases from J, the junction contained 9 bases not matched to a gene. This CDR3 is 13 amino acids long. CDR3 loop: CSVVAGGDGEQFF. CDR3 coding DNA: TGCAGCGTTGTGGCAGGGGGTGACGGTGAGCAGTTCTTC.

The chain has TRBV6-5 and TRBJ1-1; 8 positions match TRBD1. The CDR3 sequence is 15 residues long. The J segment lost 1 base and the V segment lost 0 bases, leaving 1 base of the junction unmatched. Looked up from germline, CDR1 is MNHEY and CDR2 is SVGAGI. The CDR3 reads CASSYSGQGNTEAFF. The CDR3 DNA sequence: TGTGCCAGCAGTTACTCTGGACAGGGGAACACTGAAGCTTTCTTT.

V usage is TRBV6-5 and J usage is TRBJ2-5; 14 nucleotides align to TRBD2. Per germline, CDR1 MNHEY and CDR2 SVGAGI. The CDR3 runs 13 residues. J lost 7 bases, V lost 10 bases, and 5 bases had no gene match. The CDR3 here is CATGTSGSATQYF. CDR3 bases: TGTGCCACGGGGACTAGCGGGAGTGCGACCCAGTACTTC.

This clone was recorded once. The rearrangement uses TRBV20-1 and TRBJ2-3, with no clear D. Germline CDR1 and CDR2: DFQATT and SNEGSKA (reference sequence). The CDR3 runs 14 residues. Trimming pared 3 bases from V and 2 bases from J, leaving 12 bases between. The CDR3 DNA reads TGCAGTGCTAGTTTTGAGACACCCACAGATACGCAGTATTTT. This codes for CSASFETPTDTQYF.

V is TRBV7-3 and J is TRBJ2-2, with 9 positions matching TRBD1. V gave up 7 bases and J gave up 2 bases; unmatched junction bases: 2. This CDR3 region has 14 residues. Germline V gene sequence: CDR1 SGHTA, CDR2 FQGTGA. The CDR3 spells CASKGQGNTGELFF. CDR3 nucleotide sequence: TGTGCCAGCAAGGGACAGGGAAACACCGGGGAGCTGTTTTTT.

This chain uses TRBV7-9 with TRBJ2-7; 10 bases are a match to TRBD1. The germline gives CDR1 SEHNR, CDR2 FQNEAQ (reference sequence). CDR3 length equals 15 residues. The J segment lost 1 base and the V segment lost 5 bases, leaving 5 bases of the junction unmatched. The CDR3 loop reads CASSTGQGGSYEQYF. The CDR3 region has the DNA TGTGCCAGCAGCACTGGACAGGGGGGGTCCTACGAGCAGTACTTC.

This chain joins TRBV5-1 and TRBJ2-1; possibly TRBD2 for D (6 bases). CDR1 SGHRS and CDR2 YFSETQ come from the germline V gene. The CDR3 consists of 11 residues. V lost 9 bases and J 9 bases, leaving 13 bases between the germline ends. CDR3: CATREEGEQFF. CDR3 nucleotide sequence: TGCGCCACCCGAGAGGAGGGTGAGCAGTTCTTC.

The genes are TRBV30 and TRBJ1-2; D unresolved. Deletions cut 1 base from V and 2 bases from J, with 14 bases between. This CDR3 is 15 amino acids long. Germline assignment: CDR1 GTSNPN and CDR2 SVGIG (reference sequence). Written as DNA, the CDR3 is TGTGCCTGGAGTGACGCCATCCCGGGAAACTATGGCTACACCTTC. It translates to CAWSDAIPGNYGYTF.

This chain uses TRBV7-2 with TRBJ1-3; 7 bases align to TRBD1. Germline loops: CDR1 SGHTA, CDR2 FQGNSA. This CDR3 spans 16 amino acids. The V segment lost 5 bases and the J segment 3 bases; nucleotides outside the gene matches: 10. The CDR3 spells CASSQGRDRDGNTIYF. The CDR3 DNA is TGTGCCAGCAGCCAAGGCAGGGACAGAGATGGAAACACCATATATTTT.

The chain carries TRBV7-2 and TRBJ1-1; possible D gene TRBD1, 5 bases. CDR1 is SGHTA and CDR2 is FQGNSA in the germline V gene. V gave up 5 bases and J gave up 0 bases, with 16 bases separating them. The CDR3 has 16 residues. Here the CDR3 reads CASSPIQVRMNTEAFF. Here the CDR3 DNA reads TGTGCCAGCAGCCCGATACAGGTTCGAATGAACACTGAAGCTTTCTTT. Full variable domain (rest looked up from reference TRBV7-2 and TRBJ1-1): GAGVSQSPSNKVTEKGKDVELRCDPISGHTALYWYRQSLGQGLEFLIYFQGNSAPDKSGLPSDRFSAERTGGSVSTLTIQRTQQEDSAVYLCASSPIQVRMNTEAFFGQGTRLTVV.

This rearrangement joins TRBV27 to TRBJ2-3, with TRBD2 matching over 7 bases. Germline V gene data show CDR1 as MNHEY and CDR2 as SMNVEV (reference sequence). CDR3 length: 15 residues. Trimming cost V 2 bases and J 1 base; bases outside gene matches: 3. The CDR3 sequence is CASSLPGGGTDTQYF. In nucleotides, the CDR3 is TGTGCCAGCAGTTTACCGGGGGGAGGCACAGATACGCAGTATTTT.

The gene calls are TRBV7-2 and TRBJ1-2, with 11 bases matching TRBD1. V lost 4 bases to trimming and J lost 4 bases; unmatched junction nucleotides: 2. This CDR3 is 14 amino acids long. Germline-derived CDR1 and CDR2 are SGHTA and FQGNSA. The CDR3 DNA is TGTGCCAGCAGCTCCGGACAGGGGGCCTATGGCTACACCTTC. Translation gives CASSSGQGAYGYTF.

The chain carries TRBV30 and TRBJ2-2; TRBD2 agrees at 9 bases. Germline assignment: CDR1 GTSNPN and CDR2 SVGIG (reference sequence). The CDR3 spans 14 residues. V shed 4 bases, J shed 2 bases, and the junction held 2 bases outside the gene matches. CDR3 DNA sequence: TGTGCCTGGATAGCGGGGGTTAACACCGGGGAGCTGTTTTTT. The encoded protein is CAWIAGVNTGELFF.

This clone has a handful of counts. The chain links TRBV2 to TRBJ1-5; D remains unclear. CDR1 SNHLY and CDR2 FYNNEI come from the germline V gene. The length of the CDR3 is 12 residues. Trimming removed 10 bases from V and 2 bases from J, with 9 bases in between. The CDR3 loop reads CATGVGNQPQHF. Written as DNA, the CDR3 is TGTGCCACCGGGGTTGGCAATCAGCCCCAGCATTTT.

CDR3 residues: CAIRNRVDNSPLHF. DNA for the CDR3: TGTGCCATCAGGAACAGGGTCGATAATTCACCCCTCCACTTT. The chain uses TRBV10-3 and TRBJ1-6, with a tentative D call TRBD1 (6 bases). V dropped 6 bases and J dropped 5 bases, with 11 bases sitting between them. Germline V gene data show CDR1 as ENHRY and CDR2 as SYGVKD. This CDR3 has 14 residues.

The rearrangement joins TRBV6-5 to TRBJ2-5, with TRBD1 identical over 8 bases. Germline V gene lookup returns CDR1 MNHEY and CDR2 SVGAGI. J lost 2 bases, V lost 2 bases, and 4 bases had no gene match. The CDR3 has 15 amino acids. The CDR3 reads CASSYGTGAQETQYF. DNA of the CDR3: TGTGCCAGCAGTTACGGGACAGGAGCTCAAGAGACCCAGTACTTC.

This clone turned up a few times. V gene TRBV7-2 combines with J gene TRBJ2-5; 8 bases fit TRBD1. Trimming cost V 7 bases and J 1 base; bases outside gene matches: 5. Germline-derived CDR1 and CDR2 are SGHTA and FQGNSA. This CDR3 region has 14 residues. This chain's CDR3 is CASTKQGGQETQYF. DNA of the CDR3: TGTGCCAGCACTAAACAGGGGGGCCAAGAGACCCAGTACTTC.

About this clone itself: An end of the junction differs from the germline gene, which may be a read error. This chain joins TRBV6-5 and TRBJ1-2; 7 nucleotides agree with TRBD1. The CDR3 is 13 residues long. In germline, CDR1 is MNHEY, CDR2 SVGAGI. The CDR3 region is CASSYSGTAAKFF. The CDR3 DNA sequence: TGTGCCAGCAGTTACTCCGGGACAGCCGCTAAGTTCTTC.

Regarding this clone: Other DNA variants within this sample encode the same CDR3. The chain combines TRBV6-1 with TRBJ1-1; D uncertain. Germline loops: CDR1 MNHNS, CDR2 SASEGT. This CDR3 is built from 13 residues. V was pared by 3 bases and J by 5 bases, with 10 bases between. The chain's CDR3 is CASSDPEITEAFF. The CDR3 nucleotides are TGTGCCAGCAGTGACCCCGAGATAACTGAAGCTTTCTTT.

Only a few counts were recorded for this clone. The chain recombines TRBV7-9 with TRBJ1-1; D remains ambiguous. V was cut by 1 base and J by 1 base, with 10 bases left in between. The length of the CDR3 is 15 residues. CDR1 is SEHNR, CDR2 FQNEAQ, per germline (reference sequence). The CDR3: CASSLGRFGNTEAFF. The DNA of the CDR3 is TGTGCCAGCAGCTTAGGGAGGTTCGGGAACACTGAAGCTTTCTTT.

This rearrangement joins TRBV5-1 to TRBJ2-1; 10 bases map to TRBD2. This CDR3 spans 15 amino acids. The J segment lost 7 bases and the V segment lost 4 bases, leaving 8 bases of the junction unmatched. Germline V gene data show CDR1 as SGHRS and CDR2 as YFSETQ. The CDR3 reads CASSRLAGGENEQFF. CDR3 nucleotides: TGCGCCAGCAGCCGCTTAGCGGGAGGAGAGAATGAGCAGTTCTTC.

The CDR3 coding sequence is TGTGCCAGCAGTCTCCTGCAGGGGGAGACCCAGTACTTC. Its protein is CASSLLQGETQYF. This rearrangement joins TRBV12-3 or TRBV12-4 to TRBJ2-5; weak D call: TRBD1 (6 bases). Deletions cut 5 bases from V and 5 bases from J, with 12 bases between. CDR3 length equals 13 residues.

CDR3 amino acids: CASSLLAPGGELFF. The DNA for the CDR3 is TGCGCCAGCAGCTTGCTAGCCCCAGGCGGGGAGCTGTTTTTT. The rearrangement joins TRBV5-1 to TRBJ2-2; weak D call: TRBD2 (5 bases). Germline loops: CDR1 SGHRS, CDR2 YFSETQ. The CDR3 totals 14 residues. The germline V and J ends were trimmed by 1 base and 7 bases, with 11 bases remaining between them.

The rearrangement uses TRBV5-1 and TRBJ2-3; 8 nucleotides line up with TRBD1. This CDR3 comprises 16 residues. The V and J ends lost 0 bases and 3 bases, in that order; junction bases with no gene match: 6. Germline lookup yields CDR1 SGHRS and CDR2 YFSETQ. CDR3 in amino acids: CASSLAWDRNTDTQYF. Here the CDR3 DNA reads TGCGCCAGCAGCTTGGCGTGGGACAGGAATACAGATACGCAGTATTTT.